The source of this T cell receptor (beta chain) is a study of blood T cell repertoires in COVID-19. Study details: Italy, Spain and the United States were the sources of the convalescent and acute COVID-19 samples. PBMCs, B-cell-depleted T cells, or T cells were the source of the cDNA or gDNA that made up the material.

Germline trimming cut 4 bases from V and 0 bases from J; bases unmatched to any gene: 7. CDR1 is MNHNS and CDR2 is SASEGT in the germline V gene. The CDR3 totals 17 residues. Authors' analysis steps: The authors estimated nucleated cell counts from reference gene primer amplification. The table came from immunoSEQ multiplex PCR; TCRdb's copy has only in-frame clones and leaves some out. The V and J calls and clone size are taken from that table; D and trimming were inferred from the DNA. The repertoire has nearly 65,000 clones, around 80% of them found once; the top ten carry over 9%. V is TRBV6-1 and J is TRBJ2-5; 11 bases fit TRBD2. This TCR derives from a human donor in a cohort sampled during active COVID-19. The source material was peripheral blood. The CDR3 is CASSAATSGTHQETQYF. In DNA, the CDR3 is TGTGCCAGCAGTGCCGCGACTAGCGGGACACACCAAGAGACCCAGTACTTC.